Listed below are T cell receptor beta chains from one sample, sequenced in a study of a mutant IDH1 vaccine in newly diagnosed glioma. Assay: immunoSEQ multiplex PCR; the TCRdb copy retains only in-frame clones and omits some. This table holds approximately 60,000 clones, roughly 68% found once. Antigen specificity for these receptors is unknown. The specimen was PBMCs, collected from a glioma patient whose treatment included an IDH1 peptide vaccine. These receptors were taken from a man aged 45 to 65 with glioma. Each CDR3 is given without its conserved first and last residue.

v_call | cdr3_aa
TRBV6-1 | ASRRDRGRDETQY
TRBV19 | ASTRQGPSNTEAF
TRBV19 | ASSMTGLSQY
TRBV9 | ASSVAGDQKETQY
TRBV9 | ASRSRVENTQY
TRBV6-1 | ASSENARSNQPQH
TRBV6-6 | ASKGDSFSTF
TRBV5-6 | ASSFIRSEQY
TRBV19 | ASSIGGRSRGDTEAF
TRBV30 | AWRGSQETQY
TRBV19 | ASNRRTGGYT
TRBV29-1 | SGQGGRETQY
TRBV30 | ARIGQKGYGYT
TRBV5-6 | ASSLGRVTEAF
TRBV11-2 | ASSLGGGRGREAF
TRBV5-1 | ASSLGDRVSGNQPQH
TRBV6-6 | ASSNPRWTEAF
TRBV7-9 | ASSSLGTDTQY
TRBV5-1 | ASSLDPGNTEAF
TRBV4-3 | ASSQDLGQISGNTIY
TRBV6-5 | ASNQQGLYGEAF
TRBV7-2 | ASSLTGRDHGYT
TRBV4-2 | ASSQVVEGQDGYT
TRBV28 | ASSPQGYTGELF
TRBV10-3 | AISVNGGGEKLF
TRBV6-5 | ASSLRLAGVTGELF
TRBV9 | ASSVALRGFTDTQY
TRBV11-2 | ASEGGTGGNTIY
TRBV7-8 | ASSWGGDEQF
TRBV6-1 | ASSEQQISGNTIY
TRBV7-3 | ASSLNLRDIQY
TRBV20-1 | SGTGVYEQY
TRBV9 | ASSVGGAGTGEQY
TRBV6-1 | ASSEKTGNTIY
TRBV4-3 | ASSQDLGPGSYEQY
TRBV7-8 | ASSLAYQLQPQH
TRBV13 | ASSLGGGRGYTEAF
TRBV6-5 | ASSSAGNSPLH
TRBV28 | ASSLFYEQY
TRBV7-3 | ASSLQGNTEAF
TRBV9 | ASSGNRGRTEAF
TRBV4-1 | ASSQEDPRTGGRTEAF
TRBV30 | AWSRTSGDTQY
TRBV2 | ASRADRGGGYT
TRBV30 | AWRPLNYGYT
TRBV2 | ASSSERLNTEAF
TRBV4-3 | ASSYGTLNEKLF
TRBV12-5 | ASGLVTTGSHGYT
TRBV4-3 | ASSQDWARGNIQY
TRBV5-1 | ASSPGGQGAGDTQY
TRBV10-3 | AISPRDEQF